Following are 21 T cell receptor beta chains from one sample sequenced in a study of shared clonotypes between healthy human individuals. Naive CD8 isolation took CD45RO-negative cells positively selected for CCR7 and excluded terminally differentiated effector memory CD45RA+ cells. This table comes from immunoSEQ multiplex PCR, and its TCRdb copy is limited to in-frame clones, with some not included. In the table there are under 1 million clones, 90% to 97% of which are singletons. The sequenced material came from naive CD8+ T cells sorted from blood. The receptors were gathered from a man aged 30-40 years in good health.

The V call is TRBV28, the J call TRBJ2-1; TRBD1 agrees at 8 bases. V lost 3 bases and J lost 0; bases outside the gene matches: 16. The CDR3 totals 20 residues. Germline CDR1 reads MDHEN; CDR2 reads SYDVKM. CDR3 in amino acids: CASSFPSSPGQVSSYNEQFF. The CDR3 region has the DNA TGTGCCAGCAGTTTCCCCTCTAGCCCGGGACAGGTGAGCTCCTACAATGAGCAGTTCTTC. Variable domain in full (rest from reference TRBV28 and TRBJ2-1): DVKVTQSSRYLVKRTGEKVFLECVQDMDHENMFWYRQDPGLGLRLIYFSYDVKMKEKGDIPEGYSVSREKKERFSLILESASTNQTSMYLCASSFPSSPGQVSSYNEQFFGPGTRLTVL.

The chain employs TRBV2 and TRBJ2-1, with D hard to call. V shed 0 bases and J shed 12 bases, with 24 bases lying between them. Germline V CDR1 and CDR2: SNHLY, FYNNEI. The CDR3 length is 17 residues. Here the CDR3 DNA reads TGTGCCAGCAGTGAAGCGCTCAGTGAAGACCTAGGGTCTCGGCAGTTCTTC. It encodes CASSEALSEDLGSRQFF.

The chain recombines TRBV15 with TRBJ1-2, with 7 positions matching TRBD1. This CDR3 is 15 amino acids long. V was pared by 8 bases and J by 1 base, with 10 bases of the junction left unmatched. The V gene's germline CDR1 is LNHNV and CDR2 YYDKDF (reference sequence). The DNA of the CDR3 is TGTGCCACCTGGGGACAGATAAACCGTAACTATGGCTACACCTTC. Translation: CATWGQINRNYGYTF.

The chain carries TRBV6-6 and TRBJ2-3; D is unclear. Germline CDR1 MNHNY, CDR2 SVGAGI (reference sequence). V dropped 0 bases and J dropped 3 bases, with 13 bases sitting between them. The CDR3 consists of 16 residues. The CDR3 DNA reads as TGTGCCAGCAGTTACTCGTGGGATGGGGAAACAGATACGCAGTATTTT. This gives the protein CASSYSWDGETDTQYF.

The rearrangement uses TRBV11-2 and TRBJ2-7; 10 bases align to TRBD2. The CDR3 sequence is 15 residues long. V lost 4 bases to trimming and J lost 1 base; unmatched junction nucleotides: 4. Germline lookup yields CDR1 SGHAT and CDR2 FQNNGV. CDR3 bases: TGTGCCAGCAGCTCCCAGCGGGAGGGTTCCTACGAGCAGTACTTC. Its protein is CASSSQREGSYEQYF.

The gene calls are TRBV4-1 and TRBJ2-3; D possibly uses TRBD1 or TRBD2 (5 bases each). The V and J ends lost 0 bases and 3 bases respectively, with 13 bases between them. The germline gives CDR1 MGHRA, CDR2 YSYEKL. The CDR3 is made up of 16 amino acids. As DNA, the CDR3 is TGCGCCAGCAGCCAAGATCTGGGACGGATAACAGATACGCAGTATTTT. This translates into CASSQDLGRITDTQYF.

The chain has TRBV4-2 and TRBJ1-2; D is possibly TRBD1 (5 bases). V dropped 0 bases and J dropped 6 bases, with 14 bases sitting between them. This CDR3 is 15 amino acids long. CDR1 LGHNA and CDR2 YNFKEQ come from the germline V gene. Here the CDR3 reads CASSQEGVVGDGYTF. Written as DNA, the CDR3 is TGTGCCAGCAGCCAAGAAGGGGTAGTTGGCGATGGCTACACCTTC.

The chain links TRBV29-1 to TRBJ2-4; D call uncertain. Germline CDR1 is SQVTM and CDR2 is ANQGSEA. CDR3 length: 10 residues. Trimming removed 4 bases at V and 5 bases at J, with 3 bases between. The CDR3 DNA follows: TGCAGCGTTGTAGAAAACATTCAGTACTTC. Translated, it gives CSVVENIQYF. The whole variable domain, filled in from reference TRBV29-1 and TRBJ2-4, reads SAVISQKPSRDICQRGTSLTIQCQVDSQVTMMFWYRQQPGQSLTLIATANQGSEATYESGFVIDKFPISRPNLTFSTLTVSNMSPEDSSIYLCSVVENIQYFGAGTRLSVL.

The chain combines TRBV11-2 with TRBJ2-3, with D perhaps TRBD2 (5 bases). The CDR3 contains 17 residues. The V gene lost 3 bases and the J gene lost 2 bases, with 18 bases spanning the gap. Germline V gene sequence: CDR1 SGHAT, CDR2 FQNNGV. CDR3 DNA sequence: TGTGCCAGCAGCTTTCGTCGTAACGGCGGGTCCACAGATACGCAGTATTTT. Translation: CASSFRRNGGSTDTQYF.

The chain joins TRBV11-2 to TRBJ1-1; the D is unclear. Trimming stripped 3 bases from V and 6 bases from J, with 8 bases between. The CDR3 contains 12 residues. CDR1 and CDR2 (germline): SGHAT, FQNNGV. CDR3 region: CASSFLGAEAFF. The CDR3 DNA sequence: TGTGCCAGCAGCTTCCTAGGCGCTGAAGCTTTCTTT.

The V call is TRBV10-3, the J call TRBJ2-7; D perhaps matches TRBD1 (6 bases). V was pared by 6 bases and J by 7 bases, with 16 bases between. This CDR3 spans 13 amino acids. Germline lookup yields CDR1 ENHRY and CDR2 SYGVKD. CDR3 sequence: CAIRTGTGGEQYF. CDR3 sequence (DNA): TGTGCCATCAGGACAGGTACGGGTGGGGAGCAGTACTTC.

J is TRBJ2-2 and V is TRBV6-5; possibly TRBD1 for D (6 bases). CDR3 size: 16 residues. The germline gives CDR1 MNHEY, CDR2 SVGAGI. V shed 2 bases and J shed 2 bases, with 12 bases lying between them. The chain's CDR3 is CASSYGAGDNTGELFF. In DNA, the CDR3 is TGTGCCAGCAGTTACGGTGCAGGGGATAACACCGGGGAGCTGTTTTTT.

In this sample, this clone turned up once. This chain joins TRBV4-1 and TRBJ2-7, with 12 bases identical to TRBD2. Looked up from germline, CDR1 is MGHRA and CDR2 is YSYEKL. V dropped 4 bases and J dropped 5; count of bases not matched to a gene: 6. This CDR3 has 15 amino acids. CDR3 protein: CASSLGLAGSDEQYF. The CDR3 nucleotides read TGCGCCAGCAGCCTAGGACTAGCGGGAAGCGACGAGCAGTACTTC.

In its sample, this clone was seen once. The sample carries other DNA sequences with the same CDR3. This rearrangement joins TRBV28 to TRBJ2-7; no clear D gene. In germline, CDR1 is MDHEN, CDR2 SYDVKM. Trimming stripped 3 bases from V and 3 bases from J, with 9 bases between. The CDR3 has 13 residues. This CDR3 reads CASSFGRGYEQYF. CDR3 nucleotide sequence: TGTGCCAGCAGTTTCGGTCGCGGCTACGAGCAGTACTTC. Using reference TRBV28 and TRBJ2-7 for the parts outside the CDR3, the full variable domain is DVKVTQSSRYLVKRTGEKVFLECVQDMDHENMFWYRQDPGLGLRLIYFSYDVKMKEKGDIPEGYSVSREKKERFSLILESASTNQTSMYLCASSFGRGYEQYFGPGTRLTVT.

J is TRBJ2-4 and V is TRBV7-9, with TRBD1 identical over 9 bases. Germline values: CDR1 SEHNR, CDR2 FQNEAQ (reference sequence). This CDR3 spans 15 amino acids. V dropped 7 bases and J dropped 1; count of bases not matched to a gene: 5. CDR3 bases: TGTGCCAGCACCCCAGACAGGGGGGCCAAAAACATTCAGTACTTC. It is translated as CASTPDRGAKNIQYF. The variable domain in full, with the rest retrieved from reference TRBV7-9 and TRBJ2-4, is DTGVSQNPRHKITKRGQNVTFRCDPISEHNRLYWYRQTLGQGPEFLTYFQNEAQLEKSRLLSDRFSAERPKGSFSTLEIQRTEQGDSAMYLCASTPDRGAKNIQYFGAGTRLSVL.

V gene TRBV5-6 combines with J gene TRBJ2-1; TRBD1 agrees at 8 bases. J lost 6 bases, V lost 0 bases, and 2 bases had no gene match. CDR1 and CDR2 (germline): SGHDT, YYEEEE. The CDR3 is made up of 14 amino acids. The CDR3 region has the DNA TGTGCCAGCAGCTTGGCGGACAGGGTCAATGAGCAGTTCTTC. It encodes CASSLADRVNEQFF. The full variable domain, with the rest looked up from reference TRBV5-6 and TRBJ2-1, is DAGVTQSPTHLIKTRGQQVTLRCSPKSGHDTVSWYQQALGQGPQFIFQYYEEEERQRGNFPDRFSGHQFPNYSSELNVNALLLGDSALYLCASSLADRVNEQFFGPGTRLTVL.

This chain uses TRBV27 with TRBJ2-3; D unclear. The CDR3 runs 15 residues. The germline V gene encodes CDR1 MNHEY and CDR2 SMNVEV (reference sequence). Trimming shortened V by 1 base and J by 5 bases, and 13 bases separated the two germline ends. CDR3 amino acids: CASSLWSAWGDTQYF. The CDR3 bases are TGTGCCAGCAGTTTATGGTCCGCGTGGGGAGATACGCAGTATTTT.

The chain uses TRBV25-1 and TRBJ1-2, with D possibly being TRBD1 (5 bases). Germline V CDR1 and CDR2: MGHDK, SYGVNS. This CDR3 has 14 amino acids. Trimming stripped 2 bases from V and 7 bases from J, with 14 bases between. CDR3 nucleotide sequence: TGTGCCAGCAGTGAAACGGGACGCCCTGGTGGCTACACCTTC. Translated, it gives CASSETGRPGGYTF.

This chain links TRBV5-1 with TRBJ2-5; the D gene could be TRBD1 or TRBD2 (5 bases each). Germline CDR1 is SGHRS and CDR2 is YFSETQ. The CDR3 contains 19 residues. Trimming left V 1 base short and J 0 bases short, with 22 bases between. CDR3 coding DNA: TGCGCCAGCAGCTTGTTTGGTTCCAGCCTCAGGGACGACCAAGAGACCCAGTACTTC. Its translation: CASSLFGSSLRDDQETQYF.

This clone was seen more than once but under ten times. The chain combines TRBV5-1 with TRBJ1-4, with D possibly TRBD1 on 5 matching bases. V was trimmed by 2 bases and J by 0 bases, leaving 11 bases between them. The CDR3 length is 16 residues. Germline V gene sequence: CDR1 SGHRS, CDR2 YFSETQ. CDR3: CASSLGRVATNEKLFF. CDR3 sequence (DNA): TGCGCCAGCAGCTTAGGCAGGGTGGCAACTAATGAAAAACTGTTTTTT.

The CDR3 protein is CAWSAGTGTNEKLFF. DNA of the CDR3: TGTGCCTGGAGTGCAGGGACAGGGACTAATGAAAAACTGTTTTTT. The rearrangement links TRBV30 to TRBJ1-4, with 9 bases matching TRBD1. From germline, CDR1 is GTSNPN and CDR2 SVGIG (reference sequence). The CDR3 extends over 15 amino acids. The V gene end was trimmed by 1 base and the J gene end by 2 bases; junction bases not matched to a gene: 2.